This is a list of T cell receptor beta chains from one sample in a study of pediatric ulcerative colitis. Only in-frame clones appear in the TCRdb table, and some are missing; sequencing was by immunoSEQ multiplex PCR. The sample consists of tens of thousands of clones, about four fifths of them appearing once. Sequenced input: blood. The receptors were gathered from a boy under 18 with severe ulcerative colitis. CDR3s include the opening cysteine and the closing phenylalanine or tryptophan. The D gene is left open where the match is weak. Clone sizes are given selectively: once, few, many, or a class where the clone is expanded.

TRBD2 TRBJ2-5 TRBV5-1 - CASSLDGTSGVTQYF TGCGCCAGCAGCTTGGACGGGACTAGCGGGGTGACCCAGTACTTC
- TRBJ1-1 TRBV6-1 - CASSEAGLNTEAFF TGTGCCAGCAGTGAAGCGGGTCTGAACACTGAAGCTTTCTTT
- TRBJ2-3 TRBV9 once CASSLTRFTDTQYF TGTGCCAGCAGCCTGACTAGATTTACGGATACGCAGTATTTT
TRBD1 TRBJ2-5 TRBV5-4 - CASSPDRGRAETQYF TGTGCCAGCAGCCCCGACAGGGGACGGGCGGAGACCCAGTACTTC
- TRBJ1-2 TRBV15 - CAARSGNYGYTF TGTGCCGCCCGAAGCGGCAACTATGGCTACACCTTC
TRBD1 TRBJ2-7 TRBV7-8 - CASSSSSGTGDYEQYF TGTGCCAGCAGCTCGAGTTCGGGGACAGGGGACTACGAGCAGTACTTC
- TRBJ1-2 TRBV9 - CASSGYRADSNYGYTF TGTGCCAGCAGCGGCTACAGGGCTGATTCTAACTATGGCTACACCTTC
TRBD2 TRBJ2-1 TRBV25-1 - CASSELNSGGGSYNEQFF TGTGCCAGCAGTGAATTAAATAGCGGGGGCGGTTCCTACAATGAGCAGTTCTTC
- TRBJ2-7 TRBV6-1 - CASSEGRGAPYEQYF TGTGCCAGCAGTGAAGGTAGAGGGGCCCCCTACGAGCAGTACTTC
- TRBJ2-3 TRBV9 - CASSFQAARDASTDTQYF TGTGCCAGCAGCTTCCAAGCCGCCCGGGACGCTAGCACAGATACGCAGTATTTT
- TRBJ2-5 TRBV5-6 - CASSLGQTQYF TGTGCCAGCAGCTTGGGGCAGACCCAGTACTTC
- TRBJ1-3 TRBV7-3 - CASSLFGPPGNTIYF TGTGCCAGCAGCTTGTTCGGACCACCCGGAAACACCATATATTTT
- TRBJ1-2 TRBV6-5 - CASSLGEGQIGYTF TGTGCCAGCAGCCTCGGCGAGGGGCAGATTGGCTACACCTTC
- TRBJ1-2 TRBV5-1 few CASSPDDGGYTF TGCGCCAGCAGCCCGGACGATGGAGGCTACACCTTC
- TRBJ2-1 TRBV5-1 - CASSTGLIYNEQFF TGCGCCAGCAGCACGGGACTTATCTACAATGAGCAGTTCTTC
- TRBJ2-5 TRBV7-9 - CASSLGLQETQYF TGTGCCAGCAGCTTAGGACTCCAAGAGACCCAGTACTTC